This T cell receptor beta chain came from a study of blood T cell repertoires in COVID-19. Study in general: Collection of acute and convalescent COVID-19 samples took place in the United States, Italy and Spain. T cells, B-cell-depleted T cells, or PBMCs supplied cDNA or gDNA.

Study members were between 18 and 89 years old and lived in approximately 25 US regions. Methods used by the authors: Amplifying reference gene primers gave estimates of nucleated cell counts. Only in-frame clones appear in the TCRdb table, and some are missing; sequencing was by immunoSEQ multiplex PCR. For V, J and clone size, that table is used; D and trimming come from the DNA. The sample consists of 200,000 to 300,000 clones, 88% of them appearing once. V lost 4 bases, J lost 3 bases, and 16 bases lay in between. CDR1 and CDR2 (germline): SGHTA, FQGNSA. The CDR3 has 16 residues. This clone was seen a handful of times.

The receptor comes from a woman in her 40s with acute COVID-19. The sequenced sample was PBMCs or T cells enriched from blood (not recorded which). The chain has TRBV7-2 and TRBJ1-5; D may be TRBD1 (5 bases). DNA of the CDR3: TGTGCCAGCAGCTCTGTGGGGCCGTTTTCCAATCAGCCCCAGCATTTT. Amino acids: CASSSVGPFSNQPQHF.